The clone carrying this T cell receptor (beta chain) was seen only a few times. TCRdb's copy holds only in-frame clones and misses some; the assay was immunoSEQ multiplex PCR. The sample holds around 150,000 clones; 70% to 90% are singletons and the top ten take less than 10%. The CDR3 length is 12 residues. This sample is part of a study of blood T cell repertoires in COVID-19. Study-wide background: Material from acute and convalescent COVID-19 was sourced from the United States, Italy and Spain.

Patients of the Seattle cohort, enrolled during active infection, were followed longitudinally. This receptor was taken from a woman between 55 and 75 years old with COVID-19, enrolled during active disease. This chain links TRBV21-1 with TRBJ1-5. TRBV21-1 is deemed a pseudogene. Sequencing used peripheral blood. The CDR3 nucleotides are TGTGCCAGAGGTGGAGCGAGGCAGCCCCAGCATTTT. Its translation is CARGGARQPQHF.